The rows below give T cell receptor beta chains drawn from one sample of a study of blood T cell repertoires in COVID-19. The method was immunoSEQ multiplex PCR; TCRdb's version includes in-frame clones alone and lacks a portion of them. The sample shows 250,000 to 350,000 clones, about 89% of them seen only once. The material sequenced was peripheral blood. The receptors were gathered from a man aged 18 to 30 who had recovered from COVID-19. Both conserved end residues are part of each CDR3. A D gene is named only where the DNA matches it firmly. Expanded clones are given a class, and other clones once, few, many or no size at all.

CDR3nt: TGTGCCAGTAGGGGACATATGAACACTGAAGCTTTCTTT; CDR3aa: CASRGHMNTEAFF; abundance: .; j_gene: TRBJ1-1; d_gene: .; v_gene: TRBV19
CDR3nt: TGTGCCAGCAGCAAAACCCACCAGGGGGCTACTTTTGAGCAGTTCTTC; CDR3aa: CASSKTHQGATFEQFF; abundance: .; j_gene: TRBJ2-1; d_gene: TRBD1; v_gene: TRBV2
CDR3nt: TGCGCCAGCAGCAAGGGCGGGGAACGTAATGAAAAACTGTTTTTT; CDR3aa: CASSKGGERNEKLFF; abundance: .; j_gene: TRBJ1-4; d_gene: .; v_gene: TRBV5-1
CDR3nt: TGTGCCAGCTCACCACCGAATCGACAGGGAGGCACTGAAGCTTTCTTT; CDR3aa: CASSPPNRQGGTEAFF; abundance: .; j_gene: TRBJ1-1; d_gene: TRBD1; v_gene: TRBV18
CDR3nt: TGTGCCAGCAGCTTAGGAAAAGCGGGATCAGCCTACGAGCAGTACTTC; CDR3aa: CASSLGKAGSAYEQYF; abundance: .; j_gene: TRBJ2-7; d_gene: TRBD2; v_gene: TRBV7-6
CDR3nt: TGCGCCAGCAGCCAGCGACAGGTGAACACTGAAGCTTTCTTT; CDR3aa: CASSQRQVNTEAFF; abundance: once; j_gene: TRBJ1-1; d_gene: .; v_gene: TRBV4-1
CDR3nt: TGTGCCAGTAGGCCGACAGGGCCCGATTATAGCAATCAGCCCCAGCATTTT; CDR3aa: CASRPTGPDYSNQPQHF; abundance: .; j_gene: TRBJ1-5; d_gene: TRBD1; v_gene: TRBV19
CDR3nt: TGTGCCAGCAGTTACGTGGTGAGTGAAGCTTTCTTT; CDR3aa: CASSYVVSEAFF; abundance: .; j_gene: TRBJ1-1; d_gene: .; v_gene: TRBV6-2/TRBV6-3
CDR3nt: TGTGCCAGCTTACAGGGGACCTACACTGAAGCTTTCTTT; CDR3aa: CASLQGTYTEAFF; abundance: .; j_gene: TRBJ1-1; d_gene: TRBD1; v_gene: TRBV6-5
CDR3nt: TGTGCCAGCAGCGCAGGGACAGAGAACACTGAAGCTTTCTTT; CDR3aa: CASSAGTENTEAFF; abundance: .; j_gene: TRBJ1-1; d_gene: TRBD1; v_gene: TRBV13
CDR3nt: TGTGCCATCAGTGGCTCCCCGGAGACTGAAGCTTTCTTT; CDR3aa: CAISGSPETEAFF; abundance: .; j_gene: TRBJ1-1; d_gene: .; v_gene: TRBV10-3
CDR3nt: TGTGCCAGCAGCACAGGAGGGCAGCAAGAGACCCAGTACTTC; CDR3aa: CASSTGGQQETQYF; abundance: .; j_gene: TRBJ2-5; d_gene: .; v_gene: TRBV7-3
CDR3nt: TGTGCCAGCAGTGCCGGGGGGTCCTACGAGCAGTACTTC; CDR3aa: CASSAGGSYEQYF; abundance: .; j_gene: TRBJ2-7; d_gene: TRBD2; v_gene: TRBV3-1/TRBV3-2
CDR3nt: TGTGCCAGCAGTTACGAGGAGGGGGCTATCTACGAGCAGTACTTC; CDR3aa: CASSYEEGAIYEQYF; abundance: .; j_gene: TRBJ2-7; d_gene: .; v_gene: TRBV6-2/TRBV6-3
CDR3nt: TGTGCCAGCAGTTACGAGCGGGGGGGCACAGATACGCAGTATTTT; CDR3aa: CASSYERGGTDTQYF; abundance: .; j_gene: TRBJ2-3; d_gene: TRBD2; v_gene: TRBV6-5
CDR3nt: TGTGCCAGCAGTGGACGGGACAGGGGGCACGATGGCTACACCTTC; CDR3aa: CASSGRDRGHDGYTF; abundance: .; j_gene: TRBJ1-2; d_gene: TRBD1; v_gene: TRBV25-1
CDR3nt: TGCGCCAGCAAAGGACAGGAGACCTCGAACACTGAAGCTTTCTTT; CDR3aa: CASKGQETSNTEAFF; abundance: .; j_gene: TRBJ1-1; d_gene: TRBD1; v_gene: TRBV23-1
CDR3nt: TGTGCCAGCAGCTTAGGTGTGAGCTCCTACAATGAGCAGTTCTTC; CDR3aa: CASSLGVSSYNEQFF; abundance: .; j_gene: TRBJ2-1; d_gene: .; v_gene: TRBV7-2
CDR3nt: TGTGCCAGCAGTTGGGGGACAGGGGGCCATGGCTACACCTTC; CDR3aa: CASSWGTGGHGYTF; abundance: .; j_gene: TRBJ1-2; d_gene: TRBD1; v_gene: TRBV27
CDR3nt: TGTGCCAGTAGGACAGGGTCTCACGAGCAGTACTTC; CDR3aa: CASRTGSHEQYF; abundance: .; j_gene: TRBJ2-7; d_gene: TRBD1; v_gene: TRBV3-1/TRBV3-2
CDR3nt: TGTGCCAGCAGTTCCCGCTCTAGTGGCTACACCTTC; CDR3aa: CASSSRSSGYTF; abundance: .; j_gene: TRBJ1-2; d_gene: .; v_gene: TRBV27
CDR3nt: TGTGCCAGCAGCTTGGGGAGCTACCAGGGGGCCCAGTACTTC; CDR3aa: CASSLGSYQGAQYF; abundance: .; j_gene: TRBJ2-5; d_gene: TRBD1; v_gene: TRBV11-2
CDR3nt: TGTGCCAGCAGCCGACGGGACACCTCGGATAGCACAGATACGCAGTATTTT; CDR3aa: CASSRRDTSDSTDTQYF; abundance: once; j_gene: TRBJ2-3; d_gene: .; v_gene: TRBV5-8
CDR3nt: TGTGCCAGCAGCGGGGGCGCTGGGGCCAACGTCCTGACTTTC; CDR3aa: CASSGGAGANVLTF; abundance: .; j_gene: TRBJ2-6; d_gene: .; v_gene: TRBV5-4
CDR3nt: TGTGCCAGCAGCCCCCTGGTGGAGGCGTACAATGAGCAGTTCTTC; CDR3aa: CASSPLVEAYNEQFF; abundance: .; j_gene: TRBJ2-1; d_gene: .; v_gene: TRBV3-1/TRBV3-2
CDR3nt: TGTGCCAGCAGTGACAGGGCGGAGGAGCAGTACTTC; CDR3aa: CASSDRAEEQYF; abundance: .; j_gene: TRBJ2-7; d_gene: .; v_gene: TRBV25-1
CDR3nt: TGTGCCAGCAGTTACAAGGAGAGCAATCAGCCCCAGCATTTT; CDR3aa: CASSYKESNQPQHF; abundance: .; j_gene: TRBJ1-5; d_gene: .; v_gene: TRBV6-5
CDR3nt: TGCAGCGTTGCCGCAGGCGGGCCCTCCCCAGATACGCAGTATTTT; CDR3aa: CSVAAGGPSPDTQYF; abundance: .; j_gene: TRBJ2-3; d_gene: .; v_gene: TRBV29-1
CDR3nt: TGTGCCATCAAAGGTGTGGAGTCGAACACTGAAGCTTTCTTT; CDR3aa: CAIKGVESNTEAFF; abundance: .; j_gene: TRBJ1-1; d_gene: .; v_gene: TRBV10-3
CDR3nt: TGTGCCAGCAGTCGTACAGGGGGCTTTATCTACGAGCAGTACTTC; CDR3aa: CASSRTGGFIYEQYF; abundance: once; j_gene: TRBJ2-7; d_gene: TRBD1; v_gene: TRBV11-1
CDR3nt: TGCGCCAGCAGCAGGGACTACCTAGCTAACTATGGCTACACCTTC; CDR3aa: CASSRDYLANYGYTF; abundance: .; j_gene: TRBJ1-2; d_gene: .; v_gene: TRBV4-3
CDR3nt: TGTGCCAGTAGTATTTTTGGGAGCTCTGGGGCCAACGTCCTGACTTTC; CDR3aa: CASSIFGSSGANVLTF; abundance: .; j_gene: TRBJ2-6; d_gene: .; v_gene: TRBV19
CDR3nt: TGTGCCAGCAGCTTATCCGGGACAGGTGGGCTGGACTATGGCTACACCTTC; CDR3aa: CASSLSGTGGLDYGYTF; abundance: .; j_gene: TRBJ1-2; d_gene: TRBD1; v_gene: TRBV7-3
CDR3nt: TGTGCCAGCAGCCAAGTGTTAGCGGGAGATGTAACGGCCAAAAACATTCAGTACTTC; CDR3aa: CASSQVLAGDVTAKNIQYF; abundance: .; j_gene: TRBJ2-4; d_gene: TRBD2; v_gene: TRBV3-1/TRBV3-2
CDR3nt: TGTGCCAGCAGCTTTAAGGGGACAGGGGGCGGAGAGACCCAGTACTTC; CDR3aa: CASSFKGTGGGETQYF; abundance: .; j_gene: TRBJ2-5; d_gene: TRBD1; v_gene: TRBV7-2
CDR3nt: TGTGCCAGCAGTCTAAGACTAGCGGGGGGGCCGACTTTTAACAATGAGCAGTTCTTC; CDR3aa: CASSLRLAGGPTFNNEQFF; abundance: .; j_gene: TRBJ2-1; d_gene: TRBD2; v_gene: TRBV6-2/TRBV6-3
CDR3nt: TGTGCCAGCAGCCTTACGAGCACTGAAGCTTTCTTT; CDR3aa: CASSLTSTEAFF; abundance: .; j_gene: TRBJ1-1; d_gene: .; v_gene: TRBV3-1/TRBV3-2
CDR3nt: TGTGCCAGCAGGCCGAACGCAGCCTACGAGCAGTACTTC; CDR3aa: CASRPNAAYEQYF; abundance: .; j_gene: TRBJ2-7; d_gene: .; v_gene: TRBV27
CDR3nt: TGTGCCAGCAGTGAGTTGGGTGAGGGCAGACCATATGGCTACACCTTC; CDR3aa: CASSELGEGRPYGYTF; abundance: .; j_gene: TRBJ1-2; d_gene: .; v_gene: TRBV2
CDR3nt: TGCGCCAGCAGCTTGTTGGGTCCGGGAGGATACTACAATGAGCAGTTCTTC; CDR3aa: CASSLLGPGGYYNEQFF; abundance: .; j_gene: TRBJ2-1; d_gene: TRBD2; v_gene: TRBV5-1
CDR3nt: TGTGCCAGCAGTTACCTTGCCCAGTCCTCCTACGAGCAGTACTTC; CDR3aa: CASSYLAQSSYEQYF; abundance: .; j_gene: TRBJ2-7; d_gene: .; v_gene: TRBV6-5
CDR3nt: TGTGCCAGCAGCGTAGGTGGCGGGGTCAACACAAACACTGAAGCTTTCTTT; CDR3aa: CASSVGGGVNTNTEAFF; abundance: .; j_gene: TRBJ1-1; d_gene: .; v_gene: TRBV9
CDR3nt: TGTGCCAGTAGTCCTGGGACAGGGGCAATCGAGCAGTACTTC; CDR3aa: CASSPGTGAIEQYF; abundance: few; j_gene: TRBJ2-7; d_gene: TRBD1; v_gene: TRBV19
CDR3nt: TGTGCCAGCAGCCAAGACAGGGGGCAGGCTGAAGCTTTCTTT; CDR3aa: CASSQDRGQAEAFF; abundance: .; j_gene: TRBJ1-1; d_gene: TRBD1; v_gene: TRBV4-2
CDR3nt: TGTGCCAGCAGTGAACAGGGGGCTTACTATGGCTACACCTTC; CDR3aa: CASSEQGAYYGYTF; abundance: once; j_gene: TRBJ1-2; d_gene: TRBD1; v_gene: TRBV2
CDR3nt: TGTGCCAGCAGCCGGACTTTCGGCCAAGAGACCCAGTACTTC; CDR3aa: CASSRTFGQETQYF; abundance: .; j_gene: TRBJ2-5; d_gene: .; v_gene: TRBV7-9
CDR3nt: TGTGCCAGCAGCCCCGGCCCCTCTAGCGGGAGAGCTTCCTACGAGCAGTACTTC; CDR3aa: CASSPGPSSGRASYEQYF; abundance: .; j_gene: TRBJ2-7; d_gene: TRBD2; v_gene: TRBV3-1/TRBV3-2
CDR3nt: TGTGCCAGCAGCCCCCCGACAGGGTTGAACACTGAAGCTTTCTTT; CDR3aa: CASSPPTGLNTEAFF; abundance: .; j_gene: TRBJ1-1; d_gene: TRBD1; v_gene: TRBV6-5
CDR3nt: TGTGCCAGCAGTTATACTGCGGGTAACACCGGGGAGCTGTTTTTT; CDR3aa: CASSYTAGNTGELFF; abundance: .; j_gene: TRBJ2-2; d_gene: .; v_gene: TRBV6-5
CDR3nt: TGTGCCAGCACCCCCGGGACAGGCTCCTACGAGCAGTACTTC; CDR3aa: CASTPGTGSYEQYF; abundance: .; j_gene: TRBJ2-7; d_gene: TRBD1; v_gene: TRBV7-9
CDR3nt: TGTGCCAGTGGACCGGGACAGGGGATCTACGAGCAGTACTTC; CDR3aa: CASGPGQGIYEQYF; abundance: .; j_gene: TRBJ2-7; d_gene: TRBD1; v_gene: TRBV19
CDR3nt: TGTGCCAGCAGTTTCGGGGGTAACACTGAAGCTTTCTTT; CDR3aa: CASSFGGNTEAFF; abundance: .; j_gene: TRBJ1-1; d_gene: .; v_gene: TRBV12-3/TRBV12-4
CDR3nt: TGCGCCAGCAGCTTGGCCGCTGCTACAGGGGTTTACCAAGAGACCCAGTACTTC; CDR3aa: CASSLAAATGVYQETQYF; abundance: .; j_gene: TRBJ2-5; d_gene: TRBD1; v_gene: TRBV5-1
CDR3nt: TGCACCAGCAGCCCGCACCTCGGGGATGAAAAACTGTTTTTT; CDR3aa: CTSSPHLGDEKLFF; abundance: .; j_gene: TRBJ1-4; d_gene: .; v_gene: TRBV1
CDR3nt: TGTGCCAGCAGCACCCGACAGGGACGCACTGAAGCTTTCTTT; CDR3aa: CASSTRQGRTEAFF; abundance: .; j_gene: TRBJ1-1; d_gene: TRBD1; v_gene: TRBV9
CDR3nt: TGCGCCAGCAGCCAAACAGGGAGCTACGAGCAGTACTTC; CDR3aa: CASSQTGSYEQYF; abundance: .; j_gene: TRBJ2-7; d_gene: .; v_gene: TRBV5-1
CDR3nt: TGTGCCAGCAGTTTATCGCTGGGACTAGCGGGGTACAATGAGCAGTTCTTC; CDR3aa: CASSLSLGLAGYNEQFF; abundance: .; j_gene: TRBJ2-1; d_gene: TRBD2; v_gene: TRBV27